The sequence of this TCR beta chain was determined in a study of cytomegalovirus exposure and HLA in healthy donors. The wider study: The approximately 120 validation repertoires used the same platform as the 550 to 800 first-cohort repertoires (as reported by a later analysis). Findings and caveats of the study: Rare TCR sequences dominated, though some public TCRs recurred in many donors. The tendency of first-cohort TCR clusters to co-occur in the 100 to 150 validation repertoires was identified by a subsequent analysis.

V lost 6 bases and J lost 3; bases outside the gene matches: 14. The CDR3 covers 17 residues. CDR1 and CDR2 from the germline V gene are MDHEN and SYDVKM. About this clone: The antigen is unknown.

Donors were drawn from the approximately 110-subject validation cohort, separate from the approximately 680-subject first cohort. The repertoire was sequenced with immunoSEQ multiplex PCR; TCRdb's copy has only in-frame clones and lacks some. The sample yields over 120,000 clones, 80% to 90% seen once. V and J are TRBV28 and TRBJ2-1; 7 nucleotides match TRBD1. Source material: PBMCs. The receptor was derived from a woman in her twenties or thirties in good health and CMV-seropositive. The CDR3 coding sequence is TGTGCCAGCAGCTCCGATTTCCCGGACAGGAACTACAATGAGCAGTTCTTC. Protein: CASSSDFPDRNYNEQFF.